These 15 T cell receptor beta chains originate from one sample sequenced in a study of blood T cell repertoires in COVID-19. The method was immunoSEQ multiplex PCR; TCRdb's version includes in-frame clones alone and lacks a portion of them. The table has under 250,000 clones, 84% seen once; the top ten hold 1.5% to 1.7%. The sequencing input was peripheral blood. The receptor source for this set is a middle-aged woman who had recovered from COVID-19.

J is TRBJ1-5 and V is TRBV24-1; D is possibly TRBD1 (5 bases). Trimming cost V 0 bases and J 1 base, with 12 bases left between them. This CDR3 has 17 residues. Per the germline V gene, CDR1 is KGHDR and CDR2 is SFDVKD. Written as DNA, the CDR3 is TGTGCCACCAGTGATTTGAGTCTCAGGGTCAGCAATCAGCCCCAGCATTTT. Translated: CATSDLSLRVSNQPQHF.

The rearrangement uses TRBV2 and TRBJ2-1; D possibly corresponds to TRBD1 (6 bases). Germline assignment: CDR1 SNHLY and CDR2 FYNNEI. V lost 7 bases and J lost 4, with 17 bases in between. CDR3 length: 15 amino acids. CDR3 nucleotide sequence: TGTGCCAGCATTCCAGGGGCCACGGGTTACAATGAGCAGTTCTTC. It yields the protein CASIPGATGYNEQFF.

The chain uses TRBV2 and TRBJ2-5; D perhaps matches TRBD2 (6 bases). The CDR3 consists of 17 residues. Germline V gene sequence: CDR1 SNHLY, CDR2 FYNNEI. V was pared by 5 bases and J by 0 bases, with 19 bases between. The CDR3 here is CASSHGTSRMYQETQYF. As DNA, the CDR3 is TGTGCCAGCAGTCATGGGACTTCCCGGATGTACCAAGAGACCCAGTACTTC.

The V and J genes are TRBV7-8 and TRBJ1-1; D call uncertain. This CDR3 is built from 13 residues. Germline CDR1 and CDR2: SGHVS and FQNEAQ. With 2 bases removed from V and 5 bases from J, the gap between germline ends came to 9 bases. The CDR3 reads CASSLYQETEAFF. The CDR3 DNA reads TGTGCCAGCAGCTTATATCAGGAAACTGAAGCTTTCTTT.

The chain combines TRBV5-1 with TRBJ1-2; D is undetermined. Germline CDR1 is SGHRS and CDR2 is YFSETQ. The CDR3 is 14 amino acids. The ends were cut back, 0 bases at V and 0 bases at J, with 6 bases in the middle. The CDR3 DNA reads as TGCGCCAGCAGCTTGGCTGCTACTAACTATGGCTACACCTTC. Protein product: CASSLAATNYGYTF.

The CDR3 loop reads CASSFEATNEKLFF. The CDR3 DNA follows: TGTGCCAGCAGTTTCGAGGCAACTAATGAAAAACTGTTTTTT. V and J are TRBV2 and TRBJ1-4; D unresolved. With 5 bases removed from V and 0 bases from J, the gap between germline ends came to 7 bases. CDR1 is SNHLY and CDR2 is FYNNEI in the germline V gene. The CDR3 totals 14 residues.

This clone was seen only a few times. The CDR3: CSASQQVTEAFF. Here the CDR3 DNA reads TGCAGTGCTAGTCAACAGGTCACTGAAGCTTTCTTT. V is TRBV20-1 and J is TRBJ1-1, with D possibly TRBD1 on 5 matching bases. CDR1 and CDR2 from the germline V gene are DFQATT and SNEGSKA (reference sequence). The CDR3 is made up of 12 amino acids. Trimming shortened V by 3 bases and J by 4 bases, and 9 bases separated the two germline ends.

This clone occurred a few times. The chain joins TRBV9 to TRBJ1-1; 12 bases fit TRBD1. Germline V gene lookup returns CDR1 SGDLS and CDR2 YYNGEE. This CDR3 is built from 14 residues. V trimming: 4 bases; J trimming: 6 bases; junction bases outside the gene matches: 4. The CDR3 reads CASSLGTGGSEAFF. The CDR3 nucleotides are TGTGCCAGCAGCCTTGGGACAGGGGGCTCTGAAGCTTTCTTT.

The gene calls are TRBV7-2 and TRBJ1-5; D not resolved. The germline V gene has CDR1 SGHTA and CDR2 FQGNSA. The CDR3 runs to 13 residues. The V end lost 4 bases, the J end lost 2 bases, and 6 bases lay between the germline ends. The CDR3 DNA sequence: TGTGCCAGCAGCTGGCAGGGCAATCAGCCCCAGCATTTT. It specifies CASSWQGNQPQHF.

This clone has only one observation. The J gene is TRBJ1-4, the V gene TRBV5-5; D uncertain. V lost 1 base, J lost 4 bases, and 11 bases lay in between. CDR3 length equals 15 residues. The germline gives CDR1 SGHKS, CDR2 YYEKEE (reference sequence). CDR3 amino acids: CASSLMEYGNEKLFF. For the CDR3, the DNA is TGTGCCAGCAGCTTGATGGAGTATGGTAATGAAAAACTGTTTTTT.

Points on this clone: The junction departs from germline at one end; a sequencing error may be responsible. In nucleotides, the CDR3 is TGTGCCAGCAGATTGGACAGGGGGAGCCACGAGCAGTACTTC. It yields the protein CASRLDRGSHEQYF. This chain uses TRBV5-4 with TRBJ2-7; 10 nucleotides match TRBD1. CDR3 size: 14 residues. From germline, CDR1 is SGHNT and CDR2 YYREEE (reference sequence).

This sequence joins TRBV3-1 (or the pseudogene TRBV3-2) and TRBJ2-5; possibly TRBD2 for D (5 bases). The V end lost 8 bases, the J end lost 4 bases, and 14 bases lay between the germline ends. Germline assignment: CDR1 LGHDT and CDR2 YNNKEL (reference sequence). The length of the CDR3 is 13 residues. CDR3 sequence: CASHPLRGETQYF. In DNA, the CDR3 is TGTGCCAGCCACCCGCTACGGGGAGAGACCCAGTACTTC.

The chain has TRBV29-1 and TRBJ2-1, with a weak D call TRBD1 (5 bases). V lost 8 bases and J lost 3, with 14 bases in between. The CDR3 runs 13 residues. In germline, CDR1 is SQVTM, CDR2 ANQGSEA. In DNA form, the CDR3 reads TGCAGCCACAACAGGCTCAACTACAATGAGCAGTTCTTC. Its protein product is CSHNRLNYNEQFF.

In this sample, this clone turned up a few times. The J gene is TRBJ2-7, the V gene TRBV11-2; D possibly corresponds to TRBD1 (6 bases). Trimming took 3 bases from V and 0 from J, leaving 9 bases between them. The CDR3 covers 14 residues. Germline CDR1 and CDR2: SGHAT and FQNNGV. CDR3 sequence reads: CASSFWGPSYEQYF. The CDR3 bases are TGTGCCAGCAGCTTCTGGGGGCCCTCCTACGAGCAGTACTTC.

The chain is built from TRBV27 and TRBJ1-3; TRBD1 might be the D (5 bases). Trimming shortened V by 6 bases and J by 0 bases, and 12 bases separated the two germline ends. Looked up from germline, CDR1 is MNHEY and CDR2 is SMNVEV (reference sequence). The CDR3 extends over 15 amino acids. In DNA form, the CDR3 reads TGTGCCAGCAGAGACGCTGACAGCTCTGGAAACACCATATATTTT. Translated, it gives CASRDADSSGNTIYF.